The T cell receptor beta chain described here comes from a study of T cell changes during pregnancy in multiple sclerosis. The CDR3 spans 15 residues. Germline V CDR1 and CDR2: SGHTA, FQGTGA. Trimming at V came to 4 bases and at J to 7 bases, leaving 7 bases not matched to a gene. The repertoire was sequenced with immunoSEQ multiplex PCR; TCRdb's copy has only in-frame clones and lacks some. This sample yields around 72,000 clones, of which 85% to 95% are seen a single time; around 0.45% belongs to the top ten. This sample comprised CD4+ T cells from peripheral blood mononuclear cells, obtained before pregnancy. The clonotype comes from a female donor with multiple sclerosis, enrolled in a pregnancy study. The chain links TRBV7-3 to TRBJ2-2; 9 bases line up with TRBD1. The chain's CDR3 is CASSSGTGSNGELFF. The CDR3 bases are TGTGCCAGCAGCTCCGGGACAGGGTCAAACGGGGAGCTGTTTTTT.